Here is one T cell receptor (beta chain) with its context. Only in-frame clones appear in the TCRdb table, and some are missing; sequencing was by immunoSEQ multiplex PCR. The sample gives roughly 400,000 clones, roughly nine tenths of which show up once; 0.7% to 0.95% is in the top ten. The data belong to a study of blood T cell repertoires in COVID-19. This TCR was sampled from a woman aged 40 to 50 who had been exposed to COVID-19. The material sequenced was PBMCs or T cells enriched from blood (not recorded which).

The CDR3 loop is CSVVRQGHGYTF. CDR3 DNA: TGCAGCGTTGTGAGGCAGGGGCATGGCTACACCTTC. The chain joins TRBV29-1 to TRBJ1-2; TRBD1 might be the D (6 bases). Trimming took off 4 bases at V and 6 bases at J, with 12 bases between the two ends. CDR3 length: 12 amino acids. The germline V gene has CDR1 SQVTM and CDR2 ANQGSEA.